This T cell receptor beta chain was identified during a study of OX40 agonist ivuxolimab in advanced cancers. Broader study findings: Nonresponders, in some cases, also had low normalized T-cell clonal expansion.

Germline values: CDR1 SEHNR, CDR2 FQNEAQ (reference sequence). The CDR3 is 12 amino acids. Sequencing was performed with immunoSEQ multiplex PCR; in TCRdb, only in-frame clones are kept and a portion is missing. The data show over 30,000 clones, 82% seen once. On this clone itself: Its antigen is currently unknown. Relative to the germline gene, one junction end is altered; a read error may explain this.

This chain connects TRBV7-9 to TRBJ1-2; no definite D call. Here the sequenced sample was CD4+ or CD8+ T cells sorted from blood, taken in a trial of the OX40 agonist ivuxolimab. This clonotype was sampled from an adult with an advanced solid tumor such as melanoma, head and neck, liver or kidney cancer. CDR3 amino acids: CASSQGNYGYTF. CDR3 sequence (DNA): TGCGCCAGCAGCCAAGGGAACTATGGCTACACCTTC.